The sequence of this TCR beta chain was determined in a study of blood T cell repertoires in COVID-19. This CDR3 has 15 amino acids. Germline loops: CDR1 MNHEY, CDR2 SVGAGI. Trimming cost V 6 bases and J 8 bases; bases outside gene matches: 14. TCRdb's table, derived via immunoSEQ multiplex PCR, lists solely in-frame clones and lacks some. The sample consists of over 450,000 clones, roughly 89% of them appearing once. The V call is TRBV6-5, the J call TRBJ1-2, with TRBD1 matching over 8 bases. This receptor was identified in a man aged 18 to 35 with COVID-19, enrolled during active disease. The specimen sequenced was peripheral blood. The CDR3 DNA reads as TGTGCCAGCAGCAACTCAGTCCAGGGGGCGAAGGGCTACACCTTC. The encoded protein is CASSNSVQGAKGYTF.